This T cell receptor beta chain originates from a study of vaccination effects on CD4 cells after COVID-19. The table lists this clone with a count of one. Antigen: not known. At the end of 10 days of culture, CD4+ T cells were isolated. Sequenced by immunoSEQ multiplex PCR; TCRdb stores in-frame clones only, minus some. The sample has fewer than 75,000 clones; roughly 80% are singletons. This specimen was CD4+ T cells from PBMCs cultured without peptide, taken before COVID-19 vaccination. The clonotype originates from a human donor who received a COVID-19 vaccine.

Here the CDR3 DNA reads TGTGCCAGCAGCCTCCCGCAGCGGGGGACTAAAGAGACCCAGTACTTC. Translated, it gives CASSLPQRGTKETQYF. This chain connects TRBV5-6 to TRBJ2-5, with TRBD2 matching over 8 bases. Trimming took 4 bases from V and 3 from J; bases not matched to a gene: 11. The CDR3 covers 16 residues. In germline, CDR1 is SGHDT, CDR2 YYEEEE.